A single sample is the source of the 9 T cell receptor beta chains below, sequenced in a study of T cells in Graves' hyperthyroidism and ophthalmopathy. The CDR3 regions of TCR beta were amplified from RNA transcripts. Primed by the HTBI set, a first-round RT-PCR was run on the TCR CDR3. MiXCR, run by TCRdb on the multiplex PCR reads, gives a single entry per CDR3 protein. The sample yields approximately 370,000 distinct CDR3 sequences, about a sixth seen once. The sample consisted of blood. The receptors stem from a woman aged 25 to 39 with Graves' hyperthyroidism that later progressed to Graves' ophthalmopathy.

The V and J genes are TRBV4-1 and TRBJ2-5; tentatively, D is TRBD1 (5 bases). The CDR3 has 13 residues. V lost 4 bases and J lost 4, with 10 bases in between. Germline-derived CDR1 and CDR2 are MGHRA and YSYEKL. The CDR3 DNA is TGCGCCAGCAGCCCAGGGCATACAGAGACCCAGTACTTC. Protein product: CASSPGHTETQYF.

This clonotype was seen repeatedly, ten times or more. This sequence joins TRBV28 and TRBJ2-1; 13 bases are a match to TRBD2. The J segment lost 2 bases and the V segment lost 6 bases, leaving 4 bases of the junction unmatched. Germline assignment: CDR1 MDHEN and CDR2 SYDVKM. The CDR3 runs 16 residues. CDR3 in amino acids: CASRKLAGGPYNEQFF. The CDR3 region has the DNA TGTGCCAGCAGAAAACTAGCGGGAGGGCCCTACAATGAGCAGTTCTTC. Full variable domain (remainder filled in from reference TRBV28 and TRBJ2-1): DVKVTQSSRYLVKRTGEKVFLECVQDMDHENMFWYRQDPGLGLRLIYFSYDVKMKEKGDIPEGYSVSREKKERFSLILESASTNQTSMYLCASRKLAGGPYNEQFFGPGTRLTVL.

This clonotype showed up just a few times. The chain uses TRBV27 and TRBJ2-7, with no clear D. Germline CDR1 and CDR2: MNHEY and SMNVEV (reference sequence). V gave up 4 bases and J gave up 1 base, with 11 bases separating them. The CDR3 is made up of 14 amino acids. In nucleotides, the CDR3 is TGTGCCAGCAGTTATGTGGGTCCATCCTACGAGCAGTACTTC. Translation gives CASSYVGPSYEQYF.

CDR3: CASSPPGTGAYGYTF. The CDR3 DNA reads as TGTGCCAGCAGCCCGCCGGGGACAGGGGCGTATGGCTACACCTTC. This chain uses TRBV7-2 with TRBJ1-2; 10 bases are a match to TRBD1. With 5 bases clipped from V and 5 bases from J, the junction kept 8 bases outside the gene matches. This CDR3 is built from 15 residues. Per germline, CDR1 SGHTA and CDR2 FQGNSA.

In this sample, this clonotype turned up a few times. This may arise from a read error, as a much more abundant clone is one base away. The chain combines TRBV3-1 with TRBJ2-5; perhaps D is TRBD1 or TRBD2 (5 bases each). V lost 0 bases, J lost 7 bases, and 15 bases lay in between. The germline V gene encodes CDR1 LGHDT and CDR2 YNNKEL (reference sequence). The CDR3 is 15 amino acids. CDR3: CASSQETGTGGTQYF. The CDR3 DNA reads TGTGCCAGCAGCCAAGAGACGGGCACAGGAGGGACCCAGTACTTC.

The rearrangement links TRBV4-2 to TRBJ2-3; the D gene is possibly TRBD2 (5 bases). The V and J ends lost 5 bases and 2 bases respectively, with 14 bases between them. Germline assignment: CDR1 LGHNA and CDR2 YNFKEQ. The CDR3 consists of 15 residues. CDR3 protein: CASSDGVAYTDTQYF. CDR3 nucleotide sequence: TGTGCCAGCAGCGATGGGGTAGCGTACACAGATACGCAGTATTTT.

Details on this clonotype: A much bigger clone sits one base away, suggesting this may be a read error. The chain joins TRBV27 to TRBJ1-5; D not certain. The CDR3 sequence is 14 residues long. Germline-derived CDR1 and CDR2 are MNHEY and SMNVEV (reference sequence). The CDR3 reads CASNLSRGNQPQHF. The CDR3, as DNA: TGTGCCAGCAATTTATCTCGTGGGAATCAGCCCCAGCATTTT.

The chain couples TRBV7-9 to TRBJ2-5; D call uncertain. CDR3 length equals 14 residues. V lost 4 bases, J lost 5 bases, and 14 bases lay in between. Germline CDR1 and CDR2: SEHNR and FQNEAQ (reference sequence). The CDR3 bases are TGTGCCAGCAGCTCCCCAAGGCGGATGGAGACCCAGTACTTC. It is translated as CASSSPRRMETQYF.

To note about this clonotype: A read error may be the cause here, since a much bigger clone is one base away. The CDR3 bases are TGTGTCAGCAGCCCCATCCCCTACGAGCAGTACTTC. Translation: CVSSPIPYEQYF. The rearrangement joins TRBV11-2 to TRBJ2-7; D call uncertain. Germline V gene lookup returns CDR1 SGHAT and CDR2 FQNNGV. The CDR3 spans 12 residues.